Listed below are T cell receptor beta chains from one sample, sequenced in a study of vaccination and CD4 T cells after COVID-19. TCRdb ran MiXCR on the PCR reads and lists one entry per CDR3 protein. There are approximately 12,000 distinct CDR3 sequences in the sample; about 50% occur only once, and roughly a sixth lies in the top ten. Antigens of these TCRs are unknown. The sequencing input was CD4+ T cells from blood, cultured in vitro. The receptors derive from a human donor who had recovered from COVID-19. Both conserved end residues are part of each CDR3. The order of the fields is V gene, J gene, D gene, clone size, CDR3 protein, CDR3 DNA. D genes are given only for firm matches. The listing skips clone size in some rows; elsewhere it reads once, few, many or a size class.

v_call: TRBV7-9; j_call: TRBJ2-7; d_call: .; clone_size: .; cdr3_aa: CASSFWGAGERATYEQYF; cdr3_nt: TGTGCCAGCAGCTTTTGGGGGGCCGGAGAACGGGCCACCTACGAGCAGTACTTC
v_call: TRBV2; j_call: TRBJ1-6; d_call: TRBD1; clone_size: .; cdr3_aa: CASRGQGLDSPLHF; cdr3_nt: TGTGCCAGCAGAGGACAGGGGCTGGATTCACCCCTCCACTTT
v_call: TRBV20-1; j_call: TRBJ1-2; d_call: .; clone_size: .; cdr3_aa: CSASFSGPGYGYTF; cdr3_nt: TGCAGTGCTAGCTTTTCAGGGCCGGGCTATGGCTACACCTTC
v_call: TRBV20-1; j_call: TRBJ1-6; d_call: TRBD1; clone_size: .; cdr3_aa: CSARVGGDNSPLHF; cdr3_nt: TGCAGTGCTAGAGTAGGGGGCGATAATTCACCCCTCCACTTT
v_call: TRBV9; j_call: TRBJ2-7; d_call: .; clone_size: .; cdr3_aa: CASSVGVAAFYEQYF; cdr3_nt: TGTGCCAGCAGCGTAGGAGTAGCGGCTTTCTACGAGCAGTACTTC
v_call: TRBV7-8; j_call: TRBJ2-5; d_call: .; clone_size: few; cdr3_aa: CASSLKETQYF; cdr3_nt: TGTGCCAGCAGCCTAAAGGAGACCCAGTACTTC
v_call: TRBV30; j_call: TRBJ1-3; d_call: .; clone_size: few; cdr3_aa: CAWSAGSGNTIYF; cdr3_nt: TGTGCCTGGAGTGCAGGCTCTGGAAACACCATATATTTT
v_call: TRBV11-2; j_call: TRBJ2-7; d_call: .; clone_size: .; cdr3_aa: CASSFQLTSYEQYF; cdr3_nt: TGTGCCAGCAGCTTCCAGCTCACCTCCTACGAGCAGTACTTC
v_call: TRBV20-1; j_call: TRBJ2-7; d_call: .; clone_size: .; cdr3_aa: CSAPGGGDYEQYF; cdr3_nt: TGCAGTGCGCCCGGGGGAGGAGACTACGAGCAGTACTTC
v_call: TRBV4-2; j_call: TRBJ1-6; d_call: TRBD1; clone_size: .; cdr3_aa: CASSLETGLNSPLHF; cdr3_nt: TGTGCCAGCAGCCTGGAGACAGGGCTCAATTCACCCCTCCACTTT
v_call: TRBV7-2; j_call: TRBJ2-2; d_call: TRBD1; clone_size: .; cdr3_aa: CASRKGDRGLTGELFF; cdr3_nt: TGTGCCAGCAGGAAGGGGGACAGGGGGCTCACCGGGGAGCTGTTTTTT
v_call: TRBV7-6; j_call: TRBJ2-2; d_call: TRBD2; clone_size: .; cdr3_aa: CASRTLAGAHTGELFF; cdr3_nt: TGTGCCAGCAGAACACTAGCGGGAGCACACACCGGGGAGCTGTTTTTT
v_call: TRBV7-9; j_call: TRBJ1-1; d_call: .; clone_size: .; cdr3_aa: CASSPEGIGTEAFF; cdr3_nt: TGTGCCAGCAGCCCCGAGGGAATAGGGACTGAAGCTTTCTTT
v_call: TRBV20-1; j_call: TRBJ2-4; d_call: TRBD1; clone_size: few; cdr3_aa: CSAPRDSFGGRQGIQYF; cdr3_nt: TGCAGTGCTCCCCGGGACAGCTTCGGTGGGCGCCAGGGCATTCAGTACTTC
v_call: TRBV24-1; j_call: TRBJ1-2; d_call: .; clone_size: .; cdr3_aa: CATSDFRGYTF; cdr3_nt: TGTGCCACCAGTGATTTCCGGGGCTACACCTTC
v_call: TRBV20-1; j_call: TRBJ2-1; d_call: .; clone_size: .; cdr3_aa: CSAKGPYPLNEQFF; cdr3_nt: TGCAGTGCTAAAGGGCCGTACCCACTTAATGAGCAGTTCTTC
v_call: TRBV6-1; j_call: TRBJ1-5; d_call: TRBD1; clone_size: .; cdr3_aa: CASSTPGQGRQPQHF; cdr3_nt: TGTGCCAGCAGTACTCCGGGACAGGGGCGTCAGCCCCAGCATTTT
v_call: TRBV20-1; j_call: TRBJ2-6; d_call: .; clone_size: .; cdr3_aa: CSATSWGAGANVLTF; cdr3_nt: TGCAGCGCCACATCTTGGGGGGCTGGGGCCAACGTCCTGACTTTC
v_call: TRBV5-4; j_call: TRBJ1-2; d_call: .; clone_size: .; cdr3_aa: CASSLGGGLGYGYTF; cdr3_nt: TGTGCCAGCAGCTTGGGTGGGGGCTTGGGCTATGGCTACACCTTC
v_call: TRBV7-8; j_call: TRBJ2-7; d_call: TRBD2; clone_size: .; cdr3_aa: CASRKGTSGSYEQYF; cdr3_nt: TGTGCCAGCAGGAAGGGGACTAGCGGCTCCTACGAGCAGTACTTC
v_call: TRBV2; j_call: TRBJ2-2; d_call: TRBD1; clone_size: .; cdr3_aa: CASREQGGTAGELFF; cdr3_nt: TGTGCCAGCAGAGAACAGGGGGGTACGGCCGGGGAGCTGTTTTTT
v_call: TRBV4-1; j_call: TRBJ1-1; d_call: TRBD1; clone_size: .; cdr3_aa: CASSQEATGDTEAFF; cdr3_nt: TGCGCCAGCAGCCAAGAGGCGACAGGGGACACTGAAGCTTTCTTT
v_call: TRBV20-1; j_call: TRBJ2-3; d_call: .; clone_size: few; cdr3_aa: CSARDLSGGPDTQYF; cdr3_nt: TGCAGTGCTAGAGATCTTTCGGGGGGCCCAGATACGCAGTATTTT
v_call: TRBV24-1; j_call: TRBJ2-5; d_call: .; clone_size: .; cdr3_aa: CATSDRTARTIQETQYF; cdr3_nt: TGTGCCACCAGTGACCGAACCGCTCGGACTATCCAAGAGACCCAGTACTTC
v_call: TRBV15; j_call: TRBJ1-5; d_call: .; clone_size: few; cdr3_aa: CATSRRTGTASYQPQHF; cdr3_nt: TGTGCCACCAGCAGGAGGACCGGGACGGCTAGCTATCAGCCCCAGCATTTT
v_call: TRBV12-3/TRBV12-4; j_call: TRBJ1-2; d_call: .; clone_size: .; cdr3_aa: CASSETAIVNYGYTF; cdr3_nt: TGTGCCAGCAGCGAAACAGCTATTGTTAACTATGGCTACACCTTC
v_call: TRBV7-3; j_call: TRBJ2-3; d_call: .; clone_size: .; cdr3_aa: CASSLGGRGADTQYF; cdr3_nt: TGTGCCAGCAGCTTAGGCGGCAGGGGAGCAGATACGCAGTATTTT
v_call: TRBV12-3/TRBV12-4; j_call: TRBJ2-7; d_call: .; clone_size: .; cdr3_aa: CASSSGTLLLRGEQYF; cdr3_nt: TGTGCCAGCAGTTCGGGAACCCTCCTCCTACGGGGCGAGCAGTACTTC
v_call: TRBV7-2; j_call: TRBJ1-2; d_call: .; clone_size: .; cdr3_aa: CASSLAQGNPYGYTF; cdr3_nt: TGTGCCAGCAGCTTGGCGCAGGGGAACCCCTATGGCTACACCTTC
v_call: TRBV20-1; j_call: TRBJ1-5; d_call: .; clone_size: .; cdr3_aa: CSARDTSEGTQHF; cdr3_nt: TGCAGTGCTAGAGATACAAGTGAGGGGACCCAGCATTTT
v_call: TRBV5-1; j_call: TRBJ1-6; d_call: .; clone_size: .; cdr3_aa: CASSFALRPYSPLHF; cdr3_nt: TGCGCCAGCAGCTTCGCCCTAAGGCCGTATTCACCCCTCCACTTT
v_call: TRBV30; j_call: TRBJ1-3; d_call: .; clone_size: .; cdr3_aa: CAWSVGGANTIYF; cdr3_nt: TGTGCCTGGAGTGTAGGTGGAGCAAACACCATATATTTT
v_call: TRBV6-1; j_call: TRBJ2-3; d_call: TRBD1; clone_size: .; cdr3_aa: CASARDRGRTDTQYF; cdr3_nt: TGTGCCAGTGCCCGAGACAGGGGAAGGACAGATACGCAGTATTTT
v_call: TRBV10-2; j_call: TRBJ1-5; d_call: .; clone_size: .; cdr3_aa: CASSESEISQPQHF; cdr3_nt: TGCGCCAGCAGTGAGTCGGAGATTTCTCAGCCCCAGCATTTT
v_call: TRBV28; j_call: TRBJ2-1; d_call: TRBD2; clone_size: .; cdr3_aa: CATTPPAGTTNNEQFF; cdr3_nt: TGTGCCACCACCCCGCCCGCGGGGACTACCAACAATGAGCAGTTCTTC
v_call: TRBV20-1; j_call: TRBJ1-5; d_call: TRBD1; clone_size: few; cdr3_aa: CSATNPPWTGSNQPQHF; cdr3_nt: TGCAGTGCTACGAACCCCCCCTGGACAGGAAGCAATCAGCCCCAGCATTTT
v_call: TRBV10-2; j_call: TRBJ2-3; d_call: .; clone_size: .; cdr3_aa: CASSDPGTDTQYF; cdr3_nt: TGCGCCAGCAGTGATCCTGGGACAGATACGCAGTATTTT
v_call: TRBV7-6; j_call: TRBJ1-3; d_call: TRBD1; clone_size: few; cdr3_aa: CASSLAGTGSPSGNTIYF; cdr3_nt: TGTGCCAGCAGCTTAGCGGGGACAGGGAGTCCCTCTGGAAACACCATATATTTT
v_call: TRBV7-9; j_call: TRBJ1-2; d_call: .; clone_size: once; cdr3_aa: CASSWGRDQGYTF; cdr3_nt: TGTGCCAGCAGCTGGGGACGGGATCAAGGCTACACCTTC
v_call: TRBV4-1; j_call: TRBJ2-7; d_call: TRBD2; clone_size: medium-sized; cdr3_aa: CASSPGLAGEQYF; cdr3_nt: TGCGCCAGCAGCCCGGGACTAGCGGGCGAGCAGTACTTC
v_call: TRBV19; j_call: TRBJ2-3; d_call: .; clone_size: .; cdr3_aa: CASRAGVTDTQYF; cdr3_nt: TGTGCCAGTAGGGCAGGGGTCACAGATACGCAGTATTTT
v_call: TRBV24-1; j_call: TRBJ2-1; d_call: TRBD2; clone_size: .; cdr3_aa: CATSAPSGQGDGEQFF; cdr3_nt: TGTGCCACCAGTGCCCCTAGCGGGCAAGGAGATGGTGAGCAGTTCTTC
v_call: TRBV7-9; j_call: TRBJ1-1; d_call: .; clone_size: .; cdr3_aa: CASSYDREAFF; cdr3_nt: TGTGCCAGCAGCTACGACAGGGAAGCTTTCTTT
v_call: TRBV7-3; j_call: TRBJ2-2; d_call: .; clone_size: .; cdr3_aa: CASSLIGGNTGELFF; cdr3_nt: TGTGCCAGCAGCTTAATAGGCGGGAACACCGGGGAGCTGTTTTTT
v_call: TRBV4-2; j_call: TRBJ2-5; d_call: .; clone_size: medium-sized; cdr3_aa: CASSQDVEETQYF; cdr3_nt: TGTGCCAGCAGCCAAGATGTGGAAGAGACCCAGTACTTC
v_call: TRBV24-1; j_call: TRBJ2-5; d_call: .; clone_size: few; cdr3_aa: CATSDSHGPGETQYF; cdr3_nt: TGTGCCACCAGTGATTCCCACGGTCCGGGAGAGACCCAGTACTTC
v_call: TRBV6-1; j_call: TRBJ2-3; d_call: TRBD1; clone_size: .; cdr3_aa: CASRPTGARDTQYF; cdr3_nt: TGTGCCAGCAGACCCACAGGGGCTCGAGATACGCAGTATTTT
v_call: TRBV20-1; j_call: TRBJ2-3; d_call: TRBD2; clone_size: few; cdr3_aa: CSARALAGNTDTQYF; cdr3_nt: TGCAGTGCTAGAGCGCTAGCGGGAAACACAGATACGCAGTATTTT
v_call: TRBV19; j_call: TRBJ1-2; d_call: TRBD1; clone_size: .; cdr3_aa: CASSKERTGDYGYTF; cdr3_nt: TGTGCCAGTAGTAAGGAGCGCACAGGGGACTATGGCTACACCTTC
v_call: TRBV20-1; j_call: TRBJ2-7; d_call: TRBD2; clone_size: .; cdr3_aa: CSAAFERGAYEQYF; cdr3_nt: TGCAGTGCTGCCTTCGAGCGGGGAGCCTACGAGCAGTACTTC
v_call: TRBV20-1; j_call: TRBJ2-2; d_call: TRBD2; clone_size: .; cdr3_aa: CSASRAGGFANTGELFF; cdr3_nt: TGCAGTGCTAGTAGAGCGGGAGGGTTCGCGAACACCGGGGAGCTGTTTTTT
v_call: TRBV20-1; j_call: TRBJ2-3; d_call: TRBD2; clone_size: once; cdr3_aa: CSAPSAGGITDTQYF; cdr3_nt: TGCAGTGCCCCGTCAGCGGGAGGAATAACAGATACGCAGTATTTT
v_call: TRBV20-1; j_call: TRBJ2-6; d_call: .; clone_size: .; cdr3_aa: CSAESGSGANVLTF; cdr3_nt: TGCAGTGCTGAGTCCGGCTCTGGGGCCAACGTCCTGACTTTC
v_call: TRBV11-2; j_call: TRBJ2-7; d_call: TRBD2; clone_size: .; cdr3_aa: CASSPDPTSGPRSSYEQYF; cdr3_nt: TGTGCCAGCAGCCCCGACCCCACTAGCGGCCCCAGGAGCTCCTACGAGCAGTACTTC
v_call: TRBV14; j_call: TRBJ1-5; d_call: .; clone_size: .; cdr3_aa: CASSQAGTQGYSNQPQHF; cdr3_nt: TGTGCCAGCAGCCAAGCCGGCACTCAAGGATATAGCAATCAGCCCCAGCATTTT
v_call: TRBV27; j_call: TRBJ1-1; d_call: .; clone_size: few; cdr3_aa: CASSFRGRGEAFF; cdr3_nt: TGTGCCAGCAGTTTTCGGGGGCGGGGTGAAGCTTTCTTT
v_call: TRBV19; j_call: TRBJ1-5; d_call: TRBD1; clone_size: .; cdr3_aa: CASNPGRGLSQPQHF; cdr3_nt: TGTGCCAGTAACCCTGGCAGGGGGCTTTCTCAGCCCCAGCATTTT
v_call: TRBV7-9; j_call: TRBJ1-2; d_call: TRBD1; clone_size: few; cdr3_aa: CASREAQGDYGYTF; cdr3_nt: TGTGCCAGCCGAGAGGCTCAGGGGGACTATGGCTACACCTTC
v_call: TRBV7-9; j_call: TRBJ2-3; d_call: .; clone_size: few; cdr3_aa: CASSSRAALRSTDTQYF; cdr3_nt: TGTGCCAGCAGCTCCCGGGCAGCGCTCAGGAGCACAGATACGCAGTATTTT